The rows below give T cell receptor beta chains drawn from one sample of a study of blood T cells in healthy people across ages. A single record per CDR3 protein comes from TCRdb applying MiXCR to the 5' RACE reads. The repertoire holds roughly 2 million distinct CDR3 sequences, with around half as singletons. Sequencing was carried out using blood. The receptor source for this set is a woman aged 40 to 55 in good health. Each CDR3 is given without its conserved first and last residue.

>TRBV6-6|TRBJ2-7
ASSYSLIREQY
>TRBV19|.
ASSMGVLYEQY
>TRBV27|TRBJ2-5
ASREARVRETQY
>TRBV25-1|TRBJ2-6
ASSESRGGVSGANVLT
>TRBV12-3/TRBV12-4|TRBJ1-6
ASSKGSIGNSPLH
>TRBV28|TRBJ2-3
ASIAGGPARTDTQY
>TRBV7-6|TRBJ2-7
ASSPQPRREQY
>TRBV6-5|TRBJ2-7
ASRSRGTYEQY
>TRBV3-1|TRBJ2-1
ASSSGRTSSYNEQF
>TRBV11-2|TRBJ2-5
ASSMDRTQETQY
>TRBV20-1|TRBJ1-2
SARIGSDNYGYT
>TRBV29-1|TRBJ2-3
SSSGGAGSTDTQY
>TRBV11-3|TRBJ2-1
ASQGRWGNEQF
>TRBV27|TRBJ2-3
ASRQRVHAPSTDTQY
>TRBV20-1|TRBJ1-6
SARDEADSPLH
>TRBV5-5|TRBJ1-2
ASSSPQGSFGYT
>TRBV29-1|TRBJ2-3
SVGRADTQY
>TRBV15|TRBJ2-5
ATSRERAQETQY
>TRBV18|TRBJ2-3
ASSPGRVQDTQY
>TRBV7-2|TRBJ2-3
ASSSGLAGTSTDTQY
>TRBV7-2|TRBJ2-4
ASSLEGLAKNIQY
>TRBV6-5|TRBJ1-6
ASSYSAQGVRANSPLH
>TRBV4-2|TRBJ2-5
ASSQSPGGQETQY
>TRBV20-1|TRBJ1-2
SASRDRGLYGYT
>TRBV20-1|TRBJ2-7
SAGTRSDEQY
>TRBV28|TRBJ1-2
ATSTRNSNYGYT
>TRBV4-3|TRBJ2-7
ASSQDRGTPYEQY
>TRBV6-2/TRBV6-3|TRBJ1-1
ASSYSSLGTGSLRTEAF
>TRBV7-9|TRBJ2-3
ASSYGQSDTQY
>TRBV5-1|TRBJ2-3
ASSLAGGAKTDTQY
>TRBV28|TRBJ1-6
ASSTGPGHSPLH
>TRBV28|TRBJ2-6
ASSFMESSGANVLT
>TRBV6-8|TRBJ2-3
ASSYSPRDTQY
>TRBV20-1|TRBJ2-5
SARVQRQETQY
>TRBV6-1|TRBJ2-5
ASRANREIRETQY